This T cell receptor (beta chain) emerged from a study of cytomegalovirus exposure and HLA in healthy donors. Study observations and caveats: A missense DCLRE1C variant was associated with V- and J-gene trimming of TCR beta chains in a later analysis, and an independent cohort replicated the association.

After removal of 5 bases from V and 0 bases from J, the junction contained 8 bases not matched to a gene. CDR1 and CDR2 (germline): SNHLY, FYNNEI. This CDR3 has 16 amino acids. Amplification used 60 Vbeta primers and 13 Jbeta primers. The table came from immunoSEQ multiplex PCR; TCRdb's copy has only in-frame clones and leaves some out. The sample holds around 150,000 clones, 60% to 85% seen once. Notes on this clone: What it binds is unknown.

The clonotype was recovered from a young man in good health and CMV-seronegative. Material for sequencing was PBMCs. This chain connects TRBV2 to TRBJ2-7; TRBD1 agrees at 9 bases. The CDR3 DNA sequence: TGTGCCAGCAGTCGAACCGGGACAGGGATCTCCTACGAGCAGTACTTC. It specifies CASSRTGTGISYEQYF. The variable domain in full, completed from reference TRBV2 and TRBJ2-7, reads EPEVTQTPSHQVTQMGQEVILRCVPISNHLYFYWYRQILGQKVEFLVSFYNNEISEKSEIFDDQFSVERPDGSNFTLKIRSTKLEDSAMYFCASSRTGTGISYEQYFGPGTRLTVT.